This T cell receptor (beta chain) appears in the sequencing data of a study of T cells in localized non-small cell lung cancer. Details on this clone: Antigen: not known.

Study conclusions and caveats: The study detected a median around 57 of the top 100 tumor clones in adjacent lung. Clonality peaked in uninvolved adjacent lung rather than tumor. Heterogeneity stays possible, as sequencing covered only one tumor region.

Using immunoSEQ multiplex PCR, the repertoire was profiled, and TCRdb retains in-frame clones only, with some absent. Here the sample spans roughly 33,000 clones, around nine tenths being singletons. The CDR3 runs 13 residues. Between the trimmed V and J ends, which lost 1 base and 6 bases, there was a span of 10 bases. The germline V gene encodes CDR1 SGHDT and CDR2 YYEEEE. J is TRBJ1-1 and V is TRBV5-6; no clear D. This receptor was identified in a woman aged 35 to 70 with stage I lung adenocarcinoma. The material was peripheral blood, obtained before any cancer treatment. CDR3 nucleotide sequence: TGTGCCAGCAGCTTGCCTACAGTTTCTGAAGCTTTCTTT. This codes for CASSLPTVSEAFF.